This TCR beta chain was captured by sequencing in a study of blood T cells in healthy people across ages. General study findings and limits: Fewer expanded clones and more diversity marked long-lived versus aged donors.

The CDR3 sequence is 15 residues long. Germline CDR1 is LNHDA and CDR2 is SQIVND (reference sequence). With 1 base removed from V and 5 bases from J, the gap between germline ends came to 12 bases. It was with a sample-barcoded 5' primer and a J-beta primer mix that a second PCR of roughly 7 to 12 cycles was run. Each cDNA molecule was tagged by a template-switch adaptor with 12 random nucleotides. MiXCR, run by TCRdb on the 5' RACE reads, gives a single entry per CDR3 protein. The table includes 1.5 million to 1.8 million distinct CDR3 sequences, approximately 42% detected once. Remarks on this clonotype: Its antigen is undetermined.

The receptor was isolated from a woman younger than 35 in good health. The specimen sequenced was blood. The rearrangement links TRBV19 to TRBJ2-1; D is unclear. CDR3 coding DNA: TGTGCCAGTAGTATAGTCGTTCTATTCAACAATGAGCAGTTCTTC. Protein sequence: CASSIVVLFNNEQFF. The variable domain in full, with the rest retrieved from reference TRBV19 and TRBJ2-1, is DGGITQSPKYLFRKEGQNVTLSCEQNLNHDAMYWYRQDPGQGLRLIYYSQIVNDFQKGDIAEGYSVSREKKESFPLTVTSAQKNPTAFYLCASSIVVLFNNEQFFGPGTRLTVL.